A single T cell receptor beta chain is shown here with its context. Its antigen is currently unknown. The data derive from a study of post-analysis software for immune sequencing data. Study-level information: Included among the disease courses, which were recorded for the cohort, were relapsing-remitting, secondary progressive and progressive-relapsing multiple sclerosis.

Study-wide points: Elevated frequency relative to controls characterized a handful of TRBV segments in patients, TRBV5-6, TRBV5-1 and TRBV20-1 among them. When compared against controls, multiple sclerosis patients showed significantly lower normalized Chao1 diversity. F measure showed strong co-clustering of same-batch samples.

Presence of unique molecular identifiers characterized the TCR beta cDNA libraries. One entry per CDR3 protein, called by TCRdb with MiXCR from the PCR reads. The sample holds 500,000 to 600,000 distinct CDR3 sequences, about 40% seen once. CDR3 length: 13 residues. The germline V gene has CDR1 KGHDR and CDR2 SFDVKD. The germline V and J ends were trimmed by 12 bases and 1 base, with 14 bases remaining between them. The gene calls are TRBV24-1 and TRBJ1-1, with a weak D call TRBD1 (6 bases). This TCR derives from a girl between 5 and 17 years old with multiple sclerosis. Sequenced: blood. The CDR3 nucleotides read TGTGCCTCCGTAGGGGGACAGAACACTGAAGCTTTCTTT. Translated: CASVGGQNTEAFF.